This T cell receptor beta chain was sequenced during a study of cytomegalovirus exposure and HLA in healthy donors. Notes on the study in general: Sequencing probably produced one cluster of sequence variants that were highly shared. Differences between HLA loci emerged in a later analysis of TCR association rates, with DRB1 most and HLA-C fewest.

Points on this clone: Its antigen is not identified.

The PCR used 60 Vbeta and 13 Jbeta primers. Profiling relied on immunoSEQ multiplex PCR, and the TCRdb table lists in-frame clones only, not all of them. The sample comprises some 150,000 clones, about 83% of which are singletons, and around 5.2% rests with the top ten. The germline V and J ends were trimmed by 2 bases and 2 bases, with 15 bases remaining between them. Germline V CDR1 and CDR2: SGHTA, FQGNSA. This CDR3 has 17 amino acids. The J gene is TRBJ2-2, the V gene TRBV7-2; D possibly corresponds to TRBD1 (6 bases). The sequenced material came from PBMCs. This TCR derives from a woman younger than 45 in good health and CMV-seronegative. The CDR3 protein is CASSLRVRTANTGELFF. In nucleotides, the CDR3 is TGTGCCAGCAGCTTAAGGGTTAGGACAGCTAACACCGGGGAGCTGTTTTTT.